Below, 13 T cell receptor beta chains from the same sample are listed, as sequenced in a study of T cell repertoires in cytomegalovirus infection. Via MiXCR, TCRdb re-called the reads, giving one row per CDR3 protein. The data contain hundreds of thousands of distinct CDR3 sequences, 35% of them seen just once; the ten biggest clones take up about 2.8%. Sequencing was done on a sample of PBMCs. The receptors here all came from a human donor in good health (CMV status not recorded). Some clones in this sample may be carry-over from other donors' samples.

This chain uses TRBV15 with TRBJ1-5, with 9 bases fitting TRBD1. The J segment lost 7 bases and the V segment lost 1 base, leaving 5 bases of the junction unmatched. This CDR3 has 15 residues. Germline loops: CDR1 LNHNV, CDR2 YYDKDF (reference sequence). The CDR3 region has the DNA TGTGCCACCAGCAGAGGCGGGACAGGGCTGCAGCCCCAGCATTTT. Protein sequence: CATSRGGTGLQPQHF.

Remarks on this clonotype: At one end the junction does not follow the germline gene, possibly because of a read error. V and J are TRBV7-2 and TRBJ2-7; no reliable D call. Germline lookup yields CDR1 SGHTA and CDR2 FQGNSA. This CDR3 contains 11 residues. In DNA, the CDR3 is TGTTCCAGCAGCCCAAAGAACGAGCAGTACTTC. Amino acids: CSSSPKNEQYF.

The chain joins TRBV7-6 to TRBJ2-3; D uncertain. CDR1 is SGHVS, CDR2 FNYEAQ, per germline. The CDR3 consists of 12 residues. Trimming took 4 bases from V and 4 from J, leaving 6 bases between them. DNA of the CDR3: TGTGCCAGCAGCTGCCCGCCAGATACGCAGTATTTT. It is translated as CASSCPPDTQYF.

This clonotype has only a few counts. The chain joins TRBV7-6 to TRBJ1-5; D uncertain. V was clipped by 5 bases and J by 4 bases, with 21 bases between them. The CDR3 totals 17 residues. Germline V gene lookup returns CDR1 SGHVS and CDR2 FNYEAQ. The CDR3 bases are TGTGCCAGCAGCGCGATTTCGGGCCACGGTGGTAATCAGCCCCAGCATTTT. The encoded protein is CASSAISGHGGNQPQHF.

The V call is TRBV6-6, the J call TRBJ2-3; the match to TRBD2 covers 11 bases. J was trimmed by 1 base and V by 6 bases; bases with no gene match: 12. Germline CDR1 is MNHNY and CDR2 is SVGAGI (reference sequence). The length of the CDR3 is 18 residues. As DNA, the CDR3 is TGTGCCAGCAGAGTACTAGCGGGAGCAACTGGGGGCACAGATACGCAGTATTTT. Amino acids: CASRVLAGATGGTDTQYF.

This clonotype was counted many times. J is TRBJ1-2 and V is TRBV28; 7 nucleotides match TRBD1. V was pared by 1 base and J by 8 bases, with 1 base of the junction left unmatched. This CDR3 comprises 12 residues. Germline CDR1 MDHEN, CDR2 SYDVKM. The chain's CDR3 is CASSLYRGGYTF. DNA of the CDR3: TGTGCCAGCAGTTTATACAGGGGCGGCTACACCTTC.

This chain connects TRBV7-2 to TRBJ1-2; 10 nucleotides match TRBD1. The CDR3 totals 15 residues. V lost 3 bases and J lost 8; bases outside the gene matches: 9. Germline lookup yields CDR1 SGHTA and CDR2 FQGNSA. The CDR3 nucleotides are TGTGCCAGCAGCTTCGAACCGGGACAGGGGCGGGGCTACACCTTC. Translating it yields CASSFEPGQGRGYTF. The full variable domain, its missing parts supplied by reference TRBV7-2 and TRBJ1-2, is GAGVSQSPSNKVTEKGKDVELRCDPISGHTALYWYRQSLGQGLEFLIYFQGNSAPDKSGLPSDRFSAERTGGSVSTLTIQRTQQEDSAVYLCASSFEPGQGRGYTFGSGTRLTVV.

The chain joins TRBV5-1 to TRBJ2-2, with D perhaps matching TRBD1 (5 bases). The CDR3 has 15 residues. V was clipped by 0 bases and J by 7 bases, with 13 bases between them. The germline V gene encodes CDR1 SGHRS and CDR2 YFSETQ. The CDR3 DNA sequence: TGCGCCAGCAGCTTGGGGACGGCCGACAGCGGGGAGCTGTTTTTT. This codes for CASSLGTADSGELFF.

This chain joins TRBV6-2 or TRBV6-3 and TRBJ2-3; no firm D call. CDR1 is MNHEY and CDR2 is SVGEGT in the germline V gene. Between the trimmed V and J ends, which lost 4 bases and 1 base, there was a span of 18 bases. This CDR3 has 17 residues. For the CDR3, the DNA is TGTGCCAGCAGTTTAGACCACCGTGCCCGCGGCACAGATACGCAGTATTTT. Its translation: CASSLDHRARGTDTQYF.

This clonotype has a count of ten or more. Here the CDR3 reads CASSPRGWTGGVDTQYF. The CDR3 DNA is TGTGCCAGCAGCCCTAGGGGGTGGACAGGGGGCGTAGATACGCAGTATTTT. The V and J genes are TRBV7-2 and TRBJ2-3, with 11 bases identical to TRBD1. Germline CDR1 and CDR2: SGHTA and FQGNSA. CDR3 length: 17 residues. V lost 5 bases and J lost 5; bases outside the gene matches: 12.

This clonotype occurred a few times. J is TRBJ2-3 and V is TRBV6-1, with TRBD2 identical over 9 bases. The CDR3 is made up of 13 amino acids. The V segment lost 5 bases and the J segment 15 bases; nucleotides outside the gene matches: 12. From germline, CDR1 is MNHNS and CDR2 SASEGT. CDR3 sequence reads: CASSYDVSGSRYF. The CDR3 DNA is TGTGCCAGCAGTTACGATGTTAGCGGGAGCCGTTATTTT.

The sample holds many counts of this clonotype. V usage is TRBV7-2 and J usage is TRBJ1-2; 7 positions match TRBD1. This CDR3 contains 15 residues. V shed 3 bases and J 1 base; nucleotides not matched to a gene: 5. Per the germline V gene, CDR1 is SGHTA and CDR2 is FQGNSA. This CDR3 reads CASSLGGQINYGYTF. Here the CDR3 DNA reads TGTGCCAGCAGCTTGGGGGGACAGATTAACTATGGCTACACCTTC.

Points on this clonotype: Relative to the germline gene, one junction end is altered; a read error may explain this. The J gene is TRBJ2-3, the V gene TRBV12-3 or TRBV12-4; 9 nucleotides match TRBD1. The CDR3 length is 15 residues. CDR3 residues: CASSSTGTGPETQYF. The CDR3 nucleotides read TGTGCCAGCAGTTCAACCGGGACAGGGCCAGAGACGCAGTATTTT.